This entry is about one TCR beta chain. Its specificity is unknown. TCRdb's table, derived via immunoSEQ multiplex PCR, lists solely in-frame clones and lacks some. The sample carries some 74,000 clones, around four fifths recorded once. These data originate in a study of radiotherapy plus CTLA-4 blockade in lung cancer. Findings and caveats of the study: Clones derived from tumor TCRs expanded in blood after radiotherapy plus ipilimumab. Response was reportedly best predicted by early blood T cell clone dynamics, with interferon-beta.

Germline V gives CDR1 LNHNV, CDR2 YYDKDF (reference sequence). The CDR3 totals 14 residues. Trimming shortened V by 3 bases and J by 7 bases, and 16 bases separated the two germline ends. Source: peripheral blood, taken from a patient treated with radiotherapy plus ipilimumab. This TCR was recovered from a human donor with non-small cell lung cancer who had a complete response to radiotherapy plus ipilimumab. The J gene is TRBJ2-7, the V gene TRBV15, with D perhaps matching TRBD2 (7 bases). CDR3 region: CATSRGWTAGEQYV. The CDR3 nucleotides read TGTGCCACCAGCAGGGGTTGGACAGCGGGAGAGCAGTACGTC.